These 20 T cell receptor beta chains were all obtained from the same sample, sequenced in a study of post-analysis software for immune sequencing data. Antigen specificity for these receptors is unknown. The authors incorporated unique molecular identifiers into the TCR beta cDNA libraries. TCRdb analysed the PCR reads with MiXCR anew, one entry per CDR3 protein. This sample carries about 760,000 distinct CDR3 sequences, just under 30% of them seen once, and the ten largest clones take around 0.6%. Findings and caveats of the study: Roughly five TRBV segments were significantly more frequent in patients than in controls. TRBV5-6, TRBV5-1 and TRBV20-1 were among these segments.

Specimen: blood. Receptors were obtained from a girl between 5 and 17 years old with multiple sclerosis.

This clonotype has more than one count but fewer than ten. The chain combines TRBV20-1 with TRBJ1-1, with D unresolved. The CDR3 is 14 residues long. V lost 0 bases to trimming and J lost 4 bases, with 12 bases between them. Germline CDR1 is DFQATT and CDR2 is SNEGSKA (reference sequence). DNA for the CDR3: TGCAGTGCTAGAGATATGGGGATACGCACTGAAGCTTTCTTT. The encoded protein is CSARDMGIRTEAFF.

This clonotype has ten or more counts. The V and J genes are TRBV29-1 and TRBJ2-7; possible D gene TRBD2, 6 bases. CDR3 length: 16 residues. Germline CDR1 SQVTM, CDR2 ANQGSEA. V gave up 4 bases and J gave up 5 bases, with 24 bases separating them. DNA of the CDR3: TGCAGCGTTGGTGGAGGGACCGCACGGTTTCTTCACGAGCAGTACTTC. As protein: CSVGGGTARFLHEQYF.

This clonotype was counted a few times. CDR3 coding DNA: TGCAGTGCTTGCTGCCTCACAGATGATAGCAATCAGCCCCAGCATTTT. Amino acid sequence: CSACCLTDDSNQPQHF. The gene calls are TRBV20-1 and TRBJ1-5; D is uncertain. The CDR3 loop spans 16 amino acids. Germline CDR1 DFQATT, CDR2 SNEGSKA (reference sequence). V dropped 5 bases and J dropped 0 bases, with 17 bases sitting between them.

V and J are TRBV6-6 and TRBJ2-1, with a weak D call TRBD1 (5 bases). Germline CDR1 reads MNHNY; CDR2 reads SVGAGI (reference sequence). The CDR3 loop spans 13 amino acids. The V end was cut by 7 bases, the J end by 7 bases, with 14 bases between. CDR3: CASTDNHGNEQFF. The DNA for the CDR3 is TGTGCCAGCACGGACAACCATGGGAATGAGCAGTTCTTC.

The sample holds a few counts of this clonotype. The chain links TRBV27 to TRBJ2-7, with 10 bases identical to TRBD2. The V gene end was trimmed by 0 bases and the J gene end by 0 bases; junction bases not matched to a gene: 5. Germline V lookup: CDR1 MNHEY, CDR2 SMNVEV (reference sequence). The CDR3 sequence is 17 residues long. The CDR3 DNA follows: TGTGCCAGCAGTTTATCCTGGACTAGCGGAAGCTCCTACGAGCAGTACTTC. It codes for CASSLSWTSGSSYEQYF.

This clonotype occurred a few times. The chain carries TRBV6-2 or TRBV6-3 and TRBJ1-2; D remains ambiguous. Germline V gene sequence: CDR1 MNHEY, CDR2 SVGEGT. Trimming took off 2 bases at V and 4 bases at J, with 8 bases between the two ends. The CDR3 runs to 13 residues. The CDR3 sequence is CASSYKNLYGYTF. In DNA form, the CDR3 reads TGTGCCAGCAGTTACAAAAACCTCTATGGCTACACCTTC.

The chain combines TRBV10-3 with TRBJ2-4; D not certain. The J call may not be correct, given that the DNA end is closer to TRBJ2-5. Germline V gene data show CDR1 as ENHRY and CDR2 as SYGVKD. The CDR3 is 14 amino acids. The CDR3 loop is CAIGRTADGETQYF. The CDR3 bases are TGTGCCATCGGGCGGACGGCCGATGGAGAGACCCAGTACTTC.

A note on this clonotype: The germline gene is not matched at one end of the junction; a read error may be the cause. The V gene is TRBV12-3 or TRBV12-4, the J gene TRBJ2-1; possibly TRBD1 or TRBD2 for D (6 bases each). The CDR3 sequence is 15 residues long. The CDR3: CASSLRGASCNEQFF. CDR3 coding DNA: TGTGCCAGCAGTTTAAGGGGGGCCTCCTGCAATGAGCAGTTCTTC.

This chain uses TRBV28 with TRBJ1-2; 7 bases are shared with TRBD1. The CDR3 loop spans 16 amino acids. Germline V CDR1 and CDR2: MDHEN, SYDVKM. Losses at the gene ends were 6 bases for V and 7 bases for J; bases not matched to a gene: 17. CDR3 in amino acids: CASRYHRGRGPIGYTF. The CDR3 region has the DNA TGTGCCAGCAGGTACCACAGGGGTCGGGGGCCCATTGGCTACACCTTC.

The chain links TRBV5-5 to TRBJ1-4; D remains unclear. V was clipped by 1 base and J by 7 bases, with 8 bases between them. The CDR3 consists of 13 residues. The V gene's germline CDR1 is SGHKS and CDR2 YYEKEE (reference sequence). The CDR3 region has the DNA TGTGCCAGCAGCTTGAGGAGGATTGAAAAACTGTTTTTT. Its translation is CASSLRRIEKLFF.

The genes are TRBV29-1 and TRBJ2-6; a possible D gene is TRBD2 (7 bases). In germline, CDR1 is SQVTM, CDR2 ANQGSEA. The V gene lost 0 bases and the J gene lost 3 bases, with 21 bases spanning the gap. This CDR3 is 19 amino acids long. In DNA, the CDR3 is TGCAGCGTTGAAGATCCGTGGAGACGGGGGGCAAGTGGGGCCAACGTCCTGACTTTC. Its protein product is CSVEDPWRRGASGANVLTF.

This clonotype showed up just a few times. The chain combines TRBV7-9 with TRBJ1-4, with D unclear. Deletions cut 6 bases from V and 5 bases from J, with 13 bases between. This CDR3 comprises 14 residues. Germline-derived CDR1 and CDR2 are SEHNR and FQNEAQ (reference sequence). CDR3 nucleotides: TGTGCCAGCAGGCATGCAGGTTCGAATGAAAAACTGTTTTTT. Its protein product is CASRHAGSNEKLFF.

The chain combines TRBV12-3 or TRBV12-4 with TRBJ1-2; TRBD1 matches at 11 bases. This CDR3 spans 15 amino acids. J gave up 4 bases and V 4 bases, and 5 bases lay outside the gene matches. CDR3 in DNA: TGTGCCAGCAGTTCCTGGACAGGGGGCGTCTATGGCTACACCTTC. Its translation: CASSSWTGGVYGYTF.

This chain joins TRBV2 and TRBJ2-1; D is perhaps TRBD1 (5 bases). Germline values: CDR1 SNHLY, CDR2 FYNNEI. V was shortened by 7 bases and J by 9 bases, with 16 bases between the two germline ends. CDR3 length equals 13 residues. The CDR3 sequence is CASKGSSTGEQFF. In DNA, the CDR3 is TGTGCCAGCAAGGGGTCCTCCACCGGTGAGCAGTTCTTC. The complete variable domain, with remaining parts taken from reference TRBV2 and TRBJ2-1, reads EPEVTQTPSHQVTQMGQEVILRCVPISNHLYFYWYRQILGQKVEFLVSFYNNEISEKSEIFDDQFSVERPDGSNFTLKIRSTKLEDSAMYFCASKGSSTGEQFFGPGTRLTVL.

This clonotype was seen repeatedly, ten times or more. This chain links TRBV4-3 with TRBJ2-1; D might be TRBD2 (6 bases). Germline CDR1 is LGHNA and CDR2 is YSLEER. V shed 0 bases and J shed 9 bases, with 9 bases lying between them. CDR3 length: 13 amino acids. CDR3: CASSQDVGGEQFF. As DNA, the CDR3 is TGCGCCAGCAGCCAAGATGTCGGGGGTGAGCAGTTCTTC.

This clonotype showed up just a few times. The V gene is TRBV15, the J gene TRBJ2-1; perhaps D is TRBD1 or TRBD2 (6 bases each). Germline values: CDR1 LNHNV, CDR2 YYDKDF (reference sequence). The CDR3 totals 15 residues. V lost 1 base and J 7 bases, leaving 14 bases between the germline ends. CDR3 nucleotides: TGTGCCACCAGCAGAGTCTCCGGGGGCGGGAATGAGCAGTTCTTC. The encoded protein is CATSRVSGGGNEQFF.

This chain uses TRBV6-6 with TRBJ2-5; D is possibly TRBD1 or TRBD2 (6 bases each). Germline V lookup: CDR1 MNHNY, CDR2 SVGAGI (reference sequence). Trimming took 3 bases from V and 2 from J, leaving 13 bases between them. The CDR3 loop spans 15 amino acids. The CDR3 nucleotides are TGTGCCAGCAGTTATACACGGGGGCCTCAAGAGACCCAGTACTTC. Translation gives CASSYTRGPQETQYF.

V gene TRBV20-1 combines with J gene TRBJ2-1, with TRBD2 identical over 12 bases. The CDR3 covers 16 residues. Germline V CDR1 and CDR2: DFQATT, SNEGSKA (reference sequence). Losses at the gene ends were 0 bases for V and 8 bases for J; bases not matched to a gene: 8. The CDR3 DNA sequence: TGCAGTGCTAGAGATCCCCTAGCGGGGGGGCGATATGAGCAGTTCTTC. This translates into CSARDPLAGGRYEQFF.

The chain links TRBV21-1 to TRBJ2-7; the D call TRBD1 from the table was never checked on the DNA. TRBV21-1 is given as a pseudogene. The CDR3 has 18 amino acids. Written as DNA, the CDR3 is TGTGCCAGCAGCGAAAAACCCGGACAGGGCGAGGTAAAGGACGAGCAGTACTTC. This translates into CASSEKPGQGEVKDEQYF.

This clonotype has just a few counts. This chain joins TRBV28 and TRBJ1-2; D not certain. Germline V gene sequence: CDR1 MDHEN, CDR2 SYDVKM. The CDR3 sequence is 19 residues long. Between the trimmed V and J ends, which lost 1 base and 0 bases, there was a span of 21 bases. The CDR3 here is CASSLSFHKGRPPNYGYTF. The DNA for the CDR3 is TGTGCCAGCAGTTTATCGTTTCACAAGGGAAGACCTCCTAACTATGGCTACACCTTC.